Listed below are T cell receptor beta chains from one sample, sequenced in a study of graft-versus-host responses after intestinal transplantation. Repertoires were generated with immunoSEQ multiplex PCR, while TCRdb's copy carries only in-frame clones and drops some. The data hold roughly 17,000 clones, with around nine tenths observed a single time. The starting material was bone marrow, obtained about 130 days after transplant. All receptors derive from a human patient who received an intestinal transplant, so some T cells may come from the graft donor. The CDR3 runs from the conserved cysteine through the conserved F or W. The D gene is left open where the match is weak. Only some rows state a clone size, as once, few, many or a class for expanded clones.

CDR3nt	CDR3aa	abundance	v_gene	j_gene	d_gene
TGCGCCAGCAGTGATCCCCATCTTAGCGGGAGGGGGGATGAGCAGTTCTTC	CASSDPHLSGRGDEQFF	-	TRBV10-1	TRBJ2-1	TRBD2
TGTGCCAGTGCCGCGGAGGGGGGGGGCTCCTACGAGCAGTACTTC	CASAAEGGGSYEQYF	-	TRBV27	TRBJ2-7	-
TGTGCCATCAGGGACGGGGGCTATGGCTACACCTTC	CAIRDGGYGYTF	-	TRBV10-3	TRBJ1-2	-
TGTGCCAGCAGCTCCCTTGGCAGCGGCGGTGGAAACACCATATATTTT	CASSSLGSGGGNTIYF	once	TRBV7-9	TRBJ1-3	-
TGTGCCAGCAGCTTGCTGTTGAGGGCTTCCACTGAAGCTTTCTTT	CASSLLLRASTEAFF	-	TRBV5-8	TRBJ1-1	-
TGCAGCTACGGGGGAAGCCCCAAGGGCGAGCAGTACTTC	CSYGGSPKGEQYF	-	TRBV29-1	TRBJ2-7	-
TGTGCCAGCTCACCGGGACAGAACACTGAAGCTTTCTTT	CASSPGQNTEAFF	-	TRBV18	TRBJ1-1	-
TGTGCCAGCAGCGTAGGGACAGGAACTTACGAGCAGTACTTC	CASSVGTGTYEQYF	-	TRBV9	TRBJ2-7	TRBD1
TGTGCCAGCAGCTACCCTTGGGACGGCAGCTATGGTGGCTACACCTTC	CASSYPWDGSYGGYTF	few	TRBV11-1	TRBJ1-2	-
TGTGCCATCACGAGTTCCCTTCCCAACTATGGCTACACCTTC	CAITSSLPNYGYTF	-	TRBV10-3	TRBJ1-2	-
TGTGCCAGCAGCTTAGGACGGACAGGCATCAATCAGCCCCAGCATTTT	CASSLGRTGINQPQHF	-	TRBV7-8	TRBJ1-5	TRBD1
TGTGCCAGCAGTCCTCTCGTTAGCGGGAGCGGTTACAATGAGCAGTTCTTC	CASSPLVSGSGYNEQFF	-	TRBV27	TRBJ2-1	TRBD2
TGTGCCAGCAGCCAATGGGCTAGCGAGCCAGGACACCAAGAGACCCAGTACTTC	CASSQWASEPGHQETQYF	-	TRBV11-3	TRBJ2-5	-
TGTGCCAGCAGCCAAGGGGAGACCCAGTACTTC	CASSQGETQYF	-	TRBV11-2	TRBJ2-5	-
TGTGCCAGTAGTACCCTTGGGGGGCACGGTAACTATGGCTACACCTTC	CASSTLGGHGNYGYTF	-	TRBV19	TRBJ1-2	-
TGTGCCAGCAGTGGGGGGGGCACAGGCACTAATGAAAAACTGTTTTTT	CASSGGGTGTNEKLFF	-	TRBV7-9	TRBJ1-4	-
TGTGCCAGCAGCTCGAACGATGAGCAGTTCTTC	CASSSNDEQFF	-	TRBV9	TRBJ2-1	-
TGTGCCAGTAGTCCGACTAGCGACTCCTACGAGCAGTACTTC	CASSPTSDSYEQYF	-	TRBV19	TRBJ2-7	TRBD2
TGCGCCAGCACCGGCAGGGGAGGGGATGGCTACACCTTC	CASTGRGGDGYTF	-	TRBV5-1	TRBJ1-2	-
TGTGCCACCAGCAGATCACGGAGCTCTGGGGCCAACGTCCTGACTTTC	CATSRSRSSGANVLTF	-	TRBV15	TRBJ2-6	-
TGTGTTGGGGGGACAGGTCTTAACACTGAAGCTTTCTTT	CVGGTGLNTEAFF	-	TRBV6-5	TRBJ1-1	TRBD1
TGTGCCAGCGGCTCCCAGGTGGCTGGGGCCAACGTCCTGACTTTC	CASGSQVAGANVLTF	-	TRBV28	TRBJ2-6	-
TGTGCCAGCAGCCCTAGGGACGGATACTACGAGCAGTACTTC	CASSPRDGYYEQYF	-	TRBV5-8	TRBJ2-7	-
TGTGCCAGTAGGCTAGCGGGAGGCCTTCTCACAGATACGCAGTATTTT	CASRLAGGLLTDTQYF	-	TRBV19	TRBJ2-3	TRBD2
TGTGCCAGCAGCGCCCGACTAGCGGGAGGGCTAAACATTCAGTACTTC	CASSARLAGGLNIQYF	-	TRBV13	TRBJ2-4	TRBD2
TGCGCCAGCAGCCAGGGGACTAGCGGATACTACGAGCAGTACTTC	CASSQGTSGYYEQYF	-	TRBV4-1	TRBJ2-7	TRBD2
TGTGCCAGCAGCTTATCGGGGGCCAAGTACGAGCAGTACTTC	CASSLSGAKYEQYF	-	TRBV13	TRBJ2-7	-
TGTGCCAGCAGGACCCGGGACGGAGGATGGTACGAGCAGTACTTC	CASRTRDGGWYEQYF	-	TRBV6-5	TRBJ2-7	-
TGTGCCAGCAGTGAAGGCGTGCCTCCCCAGAGAGATACGCAGTATTTT	CASSEGVPPQRDTQYF	-	TRBV25-1	TRBJ2-3	-
TGTGCCAGCACGGAAGAGGCACACTACGAGCAGTACTTC	CASTEEAHYEQYF	few	TRBV6-1	TRBJ2-7	-
TGTGCCAGCAGCTTAGATATCTTAAGGGTTGGGGTACACGAGCAGTACTTC	CASSLDILRVGVHEQYF	-	TRBV11-3	TRBJ2-7	-
TGTGCCATCAGGGGGACTAGCGGGAGAGGGGGGCAAGAGACCCAGTACTTC	CAIRGTSGRGGQETQYF	-	TRBV10-3	TRBJ2-5	TRBD2
TGCAGCGACCTCGGTGGCGCTAGCGGGAGGGCCTACAATGAGCAGTTCTTC	CSDLGGASGRAYNEQFF	-	TRBV29-1	TRBJ2-1	TRBD2
TGTGCCAGCAGTGATCTAGGGGGCGATCAGCCCCAGCATTTT	CASSDLGGDQPQHF	-	TRBV2	TRBJ1-5	TRBD1
TGTGCCAGCAGCTCACTAGGGTACGAGCAGTACTTC	CASSSLGYEQYF	-	TRBV7-9	TRBJ2-7	-
TGTGCCAGCAGTGACTCACTAGCGGGCTACAATGAGCAGTTCTTC	CASSDSLAGYNEQFF	medium-sized	TRBV6-4	TRBJ2-1	TRBD2